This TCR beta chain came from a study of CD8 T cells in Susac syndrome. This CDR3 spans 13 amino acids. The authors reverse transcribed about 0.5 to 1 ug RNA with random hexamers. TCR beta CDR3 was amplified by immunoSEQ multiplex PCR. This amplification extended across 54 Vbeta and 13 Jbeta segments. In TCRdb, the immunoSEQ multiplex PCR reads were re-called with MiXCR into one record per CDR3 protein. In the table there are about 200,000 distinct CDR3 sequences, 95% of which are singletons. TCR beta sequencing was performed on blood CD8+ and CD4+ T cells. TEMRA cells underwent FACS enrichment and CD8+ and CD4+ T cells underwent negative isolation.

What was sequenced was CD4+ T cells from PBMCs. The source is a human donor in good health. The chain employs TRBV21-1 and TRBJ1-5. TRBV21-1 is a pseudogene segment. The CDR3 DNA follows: TGTGCCAGCGGAGAGCGTGAGAATCAGCCCCAGCATTTT. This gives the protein CASGERENQPQHF.